These T cell receptor beta chains were read from a single sample in a study of shared clonotypes between healthy human individuals. Sequenced by immunoSEQ multiplex PCR; TCRdb stores in-frame clones only, minus some. The sample gives around 640,000 clones, approximately 96% of which show up once; approximately 0.12% is in the top ten. Sequencing input: naive CD8+ T cells sorted from blood. The source is a woman in her twenties or thirties in good health. Each CDR3 is given with its conserved first and last residue. A D gene is named only where the DNA matches it firmly. Part of the rows lack a size; the others show once, few, many or a class for expanded clones.

J gene,V gene,D gene,clone size,CDR3 protein,CDR3 DNA
TRBJ1-3,TRBV29-1,.,.,CSVLQGTGNTIYF,TGCAGCGTATTACAGGGAACTGGAAACACCATATATTTT
TRBJ2-7,TRBV2,TRBD2,.,CASSEVKREAPREQYF,TGTGCCAGCAGTGAAGTGAAGCGGGAGGCTCCCCGCGAGCAGTACTTC
TRBJ2-3,TRBV7-9,.,once,CASSLDQGGHTDTQYF,TGTGCCAGCAGCTTAGATCAGGGTGGGCACACAGATACGCAGTATTTT
TRBJ2-7,TRBV6-5,.,.,CASSSAFSYEQYF,TGTGCCAGCAGCTCCGCCTTTTCCTACGAGCAGTACTTC
TRBJ1-6,TRBV5-1,.,.,CASSLDQDGSYNSPLHF,TGCGCCAGCAGCTTGGATCAGGACGGCTCCTATAATTCACCCCTCCACTTT
TRBJ2-7,TRBV5-4,TRBD2,.,CASSLVPPAETSTHEQYF,TGTGCCAGCAGCTTGGTGCCCCCGGCCGAGACTAGCACCCACGAGCAGTACTTC
TRBJ1-1,TRBV7-2,.,.,CASSEQYHRMNTEAFF,TGTGCCAGCAGCGAGCAGTATCACCGGATGAACACTGAAGCTTTCTTT
TRBJ2-7,TRBV25-1,TRBD1,.,CATLDRVGEQYF,TGTGCCACCTTGGACAGGGTTGGCGAGCAGTACTTC
TRBJ2-2,TRBV4-2,TRBD2,.,CASSQVWTSGTGELFF,TGTGCCAGCAGCCAAGTGTGGACTAGCGGCACCGGGGAGCTGTTTTTT
TRBJ2-7,TRBV2,.,.,CASSTINYEQYF,TGTGCCAGCAGTACAATCAACTACGAGCAGTACTTC
TRBJ2-7,TRBV7-8,.,.,CASSPDSSYEQYF,TGTGCCAGCAGCCCCGACAGTTCCTACGAGCAGTACTTC
TRBJ2-3,TRBV9,TRBD1,.,CASSVAPGTGSWDTQYF,TGTGCCAGCAGCGTAGCTCCGGGGACAGGGAGTTGGGATACGCAGTATTTT
TRBJ1-1,TRBV9,TRBD1,.,CASSAGQGVEAFF,TGTGCCAGCAGCGCGGGACAGGGGGTAGAAGCTTTCTTT
TRBJ2-7,TRBV20-1,.,few,CSASVGGGQYF,TGCAGTGCCTCCGTCGGTGGCGGGCAGTACTTC
TRBJ2-7,TRBV7-9,TRBD1,.,CASSLGDRASPAYEQYF,TGTGCCAGCAGCTTGGGTGACAGGGCAAGCCCAGCCTACGAGCAGTACTTC
TRBJ1-1,TRBV5-1,.,.,CASSINRDFTEAFF,TGCGCCAGCAGCATAAACAGGGATTTCACTGAAGCTTTCTTT
TRBJ1-2,TRBV30,TRBD1,.,CAWSPGQGASGYTF,TGTGCCTGGAGTCCTGGACAGGGGGCTTCTGGCTACACCTTC
TRBJ2-2,TRBV10-1,.,.,CASRGLGTTGELFF,TGCGCCAGCAGGGGGCTGGGGACCACCGGGGAGCTGTTTTTT
TRBJ2-7,TRBV9,.,.,CASSPNGALATYEQYF,TGTGCCAGCAGCCCCAACGGCGCGTTGGCCACCTACGAGCAGTACTTC
TRBJ1-2,TRBV6-7,.,.,CASSLGGRVTNYGYTF,TGTGCCAGCAGCCTCGGGGGCAGGGTGACTAACTATGGCTACACCTTC
TRBJ2-2,TRBV6-1,TRBD1,.,CASSEARDRGRWGTGELFF,TGTGCCAGCAGTGAAGCCCGTGACAGGGGTCGATGGGGTACCGGGGAGCTGTTTTTT
TRBJ2-7,TRBV29-1,TRBD1,.,CSVEEAPGQGTYEQYF,TGCAGCGTTGAAGAGGCACCGGGACAGGGGACCTACGAGCAGTACTTC
TRBJ2-7,TRBV7-9,.,.,CASRAANEQYF,TGTGCCAGCAGGGCCGCGAACGAGCAGTACTTC
TRBJ2-1,TRBV6-1,.,once,CASSEATGPLDLNEQFF,TGTGCCAGCAGTGAAGCCACGGGGCCACTAGACCTCAATGAGCAGTTCTTC
TRBJ1-5,TRBV28,.,.,CASSFPARGDQPQHF,TGTGCCAGCAGTTTTCCGGCCAGGGGAGATCAGCCCCAGCATTTT
TRBJ2-1,TRBV27,.,.,CASSPWGAEQFF,TGTGCCAGCAGTCCCTGGGGCGCGGAGCAGTTCTTC
TRBJ2-7,TRBV30,.,once,CAWGAGGEQYF,TGTGCCTGGGGGGCTGGGGGTGAGCAGTACTTC
TRBJ2-7,TRBV7-2,TRBD1,.,CASSSDREYEQYF,TGTGCCAGCAGCTCGGACAGGGAGTACGAGCAGTACTTC
TRBJ1-5,TRBV6-5,.,.,CASSQTGLDQPQHF,TGTGCCAGCAGCCAGACAGGCCTCGATCAGCCCCAGCATTTT
TRBJ2-3,TRBV28,TRBD2,.,CASSLLPSGDTATHTDTQYF,TGTGCCAGCAGTCTCCTACCTAGCGGAGACACGGCCACACACACAGATACGCAGTATTTT
TRBJ2-7,TRBV19,TRBD2,.,CASSIGGGLYYEQYF,TGTGCCAGTAGTATAGGCGGGGGGCTCTACTACGAGCAGTACTTC
TRBJ1-3,TRBV2,.,.,CASSEAPSSGNTIYF,TGTGCCAGCAGTGAAGCGCCGTCATCTGGAAACACCATATATTTT
TRBJ2-5,TRBV27,.,.,CASRPQGGETQYF,TGTGCCAGCAGACCCCAGGGGGGAGAGACCCAGTACTTC
TRBJ2-3,TRBV27,TRBD2,.,CASSLEAGESTDTQYF,TGTGCCAGCAGTTTAGAGGCGGGAGAAAGCACAGATACGCAGTATTTT
TRBJ2-2,TRBV7-6,TRBD2,once,CASSLLAGAPRPGELFF,TGTGCCAGCAGCTTACTAGCGGGAGCCCCGAGGCCCGGGGAGCTGTTTTTT
TRBJ2-2,TRBV13,.,.,CASSLGGGWTGELFF,TGTGCCAGCAGCTTAGGGGGAGGATGGACCGGGGAGCTGTTTTTT
TRBJ2-7,TRBV19,.,few,CASSIGSGHYSYEQYF,TGTGCCAGTAGTATAGGGTCGGGACATTACTCCTACGAGCAGTACTTC
TRBJ2-1,TRBV2,TRBD2,.,CASIQLAGRYNEQFF,TGTGCCAGCATTCAACTAGCGGGGAGGTACAATGAGCAGTTCTTC
TRBJ2-7,TRBV28,TRBD1,.,CASSTGTGTYEQYF,TGTGCCAGCAGTACCGGGACAGGCACCTACGAGCAGTACTTC
TRBJ2-2,TRBV4-1,.,.,CASSPGINTGELFF,TGCGCCAGCAGCCCAGGGATAAACACCGGGGAGCTGTTTTTT
TRBJ1-1,TRBV6-4,.,.,CASSDLPGNTEAFF,TGTGCCAGCAGTGACCTCCCCGGGAACACTGAAGCTTTCTTT
TRBJ1-1,TRBV27,TRBD1,.,CASSPQTGWTEAFF,TGTGCCAGCAGTCCCCAGACAGGGTGGACTGAAGCTTTCTTT
TRBJ2-3,TRBV13,.,once,CASLGGKKGAPTDTQYF,TGTGCCAGCCTGGGAGGGAAAAAGGGGGCGCCGACAGATACGCAGTATTTT
TRBJ2-7,TRBV10-1,TRBD2,.,CASSAGLAGGASYEQYF,TGCGCCAGCAGTGCGGGACTAGCGGGAGGAGCATCCTACGAGCAGTACTTC
TRBJ2-7,TRBV7-8,.,once,CASSLAGAHEQYF,TGTGCCAGCAGCTTAGCGGGAGCCCACGAGCAGTACTTC
TRBJ2-7,TRBV19,TRBD2,.,CASSISREDYEQYF,TGTGCCAGTAGTATATCGCGGGAGGACTACGAGCAGTACTTC
TRBJ2-4,TRBV27,.,.,CASSWGDRNIQYF,TGTGCCAGCAGTTGGGGGGACAGAAACATTCAGTACTTC
TRBJ2-3,TRBV14,.,.,CASSQGLREKLPTDTQYF,TGTGCCAGCAGCCAAGGGTTAAGGGAAAAACTTCCCACAGATACGCAGTATTTT
TRBJ1-5,TRBV28,.,once,CASRPELWDSNQPQHF,TGTGCCAGCAGGCCCGAGTTGTGGGATAGCAATCAGCCCCAGCATTTT
TRBJ1-5,TRBV6-1,.,.,CASSELFGGGQPQHF,TGTGCCAGCAGTGAATTATTCGGGGGAGGCCAGCCCCAGCATTTT
TRBJ1-5,TRBV7-9,TRBD1,.,CASSGDRDNQPQHF,TGTGCCAGCAGCGGAGACAGGGACAATCAGCCCCAGCATTTT
TRBJ2-1,TRBV5-5,TRBD2,once,CASSPDRLAAQDEQFF,TGTGCCAGCAGCCCAGATCGACTAGCAGCCCAGGATGAGCAGTTCTTC
TRBJ2-1,TRBV27,TRBD2,.,CASSLYVWGGRRLNEQFF,TGTGCCAGCAGTTTATATGTCTGGGGGGGGAGACGGTTGAATGAGCAGTTCTTC
TRBJ1-1,TRBV19,.,.,CASSIPGTLGLNTEAFF,TGTGCCAGTAGTATCCCCGGGACCCTCGGGCTGAACACTGAAGCTTTCTTT
TRBJ2-7,TRBV11-2,.,.,CASSLEPTGSYEQYF,TGTGCCAGCAGCTTAGAGCCGACGGGATCGTACGAGCAGTACTTC
TRBJ2-7,TRBV5-4,.,.,CASSLEGDEQYF,TGTGCCAGCAGCTTGGAAGGGGACGAGCAGTACTTC
TRBJ2-7,TRBV15,TRBD2,.,CATSRDRTSSGEQYF,TGTGCCACCAGCAGAGACCGGACTAGTTCAGGCGAGCAGTACTTC